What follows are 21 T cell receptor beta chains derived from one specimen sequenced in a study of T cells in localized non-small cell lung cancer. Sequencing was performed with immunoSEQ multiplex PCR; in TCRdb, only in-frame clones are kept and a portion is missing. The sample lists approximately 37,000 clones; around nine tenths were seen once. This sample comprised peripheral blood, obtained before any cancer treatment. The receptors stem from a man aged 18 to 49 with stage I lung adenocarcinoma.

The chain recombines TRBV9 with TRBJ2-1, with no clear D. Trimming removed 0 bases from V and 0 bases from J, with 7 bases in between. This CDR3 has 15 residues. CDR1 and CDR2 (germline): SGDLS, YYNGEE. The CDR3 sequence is CASSVGVGSYNEQFF. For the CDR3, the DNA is TGTGCCAGCAGCGTAGGGGTCGGCTCCTACAATGAGCAGTTCTTC.

DNA of the CDR3: TGTGCCAGCAGTCCCCAGAGGTGGGAAGAGACCCAGTACTTC. Its protein is CASSPQRWEETQYF. J is TRBJ2-5 and V is TRBV28; no definite D call. CDR3 size: 14 residues. V lost 5 bases and J 3 bases, leaving 13 bases between the germline ends. Germline V lookup: CDR1 MDHEN, CDR2 SYDVKM.

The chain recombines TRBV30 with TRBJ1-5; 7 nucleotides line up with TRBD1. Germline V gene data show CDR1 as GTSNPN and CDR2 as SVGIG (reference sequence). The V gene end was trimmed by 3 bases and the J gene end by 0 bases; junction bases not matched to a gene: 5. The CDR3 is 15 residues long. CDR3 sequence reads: CAWRLGQSSNQPQHF. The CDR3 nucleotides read TGTGCCTGGAGGTTGGGACAGTCTAGCAATCAGCCCCAGCATTTT.

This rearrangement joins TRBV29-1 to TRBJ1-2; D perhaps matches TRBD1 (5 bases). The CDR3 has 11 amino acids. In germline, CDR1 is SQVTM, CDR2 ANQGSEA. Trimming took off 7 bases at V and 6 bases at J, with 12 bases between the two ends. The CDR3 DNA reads TGCAGCGCCGGGGGAAGGAATGGCTACACCTTC. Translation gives CSAGGRNGYTF.

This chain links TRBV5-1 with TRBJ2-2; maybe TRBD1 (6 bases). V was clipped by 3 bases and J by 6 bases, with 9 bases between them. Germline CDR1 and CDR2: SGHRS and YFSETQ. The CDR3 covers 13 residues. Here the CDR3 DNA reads TGCGCCAGCAGCTACGGACAGCCCGGGGAGCTGTTTTTT. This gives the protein CASSYGQPGELFF.

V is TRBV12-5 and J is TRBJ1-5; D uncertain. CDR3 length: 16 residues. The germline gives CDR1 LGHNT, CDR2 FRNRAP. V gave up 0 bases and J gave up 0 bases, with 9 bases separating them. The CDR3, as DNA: TGTGCTAGTGGTTTGGTACTGGGTTATAGCAATCAGCCCCAGCATTTT. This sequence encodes CASGLVLGYSNQPQHF.

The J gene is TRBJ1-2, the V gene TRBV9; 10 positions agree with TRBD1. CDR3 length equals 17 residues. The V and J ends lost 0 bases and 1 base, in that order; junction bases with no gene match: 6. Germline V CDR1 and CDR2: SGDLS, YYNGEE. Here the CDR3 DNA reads TGTGCCAGCAGCGTAGCCGCGACAGGGGGCCTTAACTATGGCTACACCTTC. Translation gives CASSVAATGGLNYGYTF.

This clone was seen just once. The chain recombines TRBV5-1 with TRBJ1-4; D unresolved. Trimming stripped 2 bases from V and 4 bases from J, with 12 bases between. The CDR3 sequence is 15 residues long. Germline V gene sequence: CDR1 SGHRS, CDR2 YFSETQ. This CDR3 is CASSLSGSLNEKLFF. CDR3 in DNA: TGCGCCAGCAGCTTAAGCGGCAGTCTTAATGAAAAACTGTTTTTT.

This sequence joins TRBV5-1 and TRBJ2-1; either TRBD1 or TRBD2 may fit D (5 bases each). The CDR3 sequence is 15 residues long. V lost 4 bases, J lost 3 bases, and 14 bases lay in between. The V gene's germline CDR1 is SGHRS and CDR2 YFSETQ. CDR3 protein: CASSTDLGVYNEQFF. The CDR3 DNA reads TGCGCCAGCAGCACCGACCTGGGGGTCTACAATGAGCAGTTCTTC.

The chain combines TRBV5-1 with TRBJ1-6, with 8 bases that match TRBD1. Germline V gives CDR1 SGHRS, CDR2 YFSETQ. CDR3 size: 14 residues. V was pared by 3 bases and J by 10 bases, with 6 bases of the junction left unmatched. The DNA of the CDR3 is TGCGCCAGCAGCTACGGACAGGGACTGTCACCCCTCCACTTT. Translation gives CASSYGQGLSPLHF.

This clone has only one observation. The CDR3 bases are TGTGCCAGCAGTTCGGGGACTTTTCTAAACTATGGCTACACCTTC. Translated: CASSSGTFLNYGYTF. The chain joins TRBV6-6 to TRBJ1-2; a possible D gene is TRBD1 (5 bases). The V gene's germline CDR1 is MNHNY and CDR2 SVGAGI (reference sequence). V shed 4 bases and J shed 2 bases, with 14 bases lying between them. CDR3 size: 15 residues.

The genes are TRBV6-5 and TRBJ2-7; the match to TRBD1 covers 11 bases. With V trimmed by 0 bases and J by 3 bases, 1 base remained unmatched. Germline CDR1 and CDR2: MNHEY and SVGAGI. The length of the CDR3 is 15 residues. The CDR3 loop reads CASSYSGQGDYEQYF. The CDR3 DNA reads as TGTGCCAGCAGTTACTCGGGACAGGGGGACTACGAGCAGTACTTC.

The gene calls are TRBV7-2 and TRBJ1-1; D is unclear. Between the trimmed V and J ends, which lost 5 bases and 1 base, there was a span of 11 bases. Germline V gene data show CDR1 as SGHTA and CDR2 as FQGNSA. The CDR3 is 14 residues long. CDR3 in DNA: TGTGCCAGCAGCCCCTCACACCAGAACACTGAAGCTTTCTTT. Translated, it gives CASSPSHQNTEAFF.

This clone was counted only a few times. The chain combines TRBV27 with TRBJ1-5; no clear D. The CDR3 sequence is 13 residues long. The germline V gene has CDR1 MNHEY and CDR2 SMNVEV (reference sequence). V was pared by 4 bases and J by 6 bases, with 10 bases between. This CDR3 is CASSSHKGQPQHF. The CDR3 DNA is TGTGCCAGCAGTTCTCATAAGGGTCAGCCCCAGCATTTT.

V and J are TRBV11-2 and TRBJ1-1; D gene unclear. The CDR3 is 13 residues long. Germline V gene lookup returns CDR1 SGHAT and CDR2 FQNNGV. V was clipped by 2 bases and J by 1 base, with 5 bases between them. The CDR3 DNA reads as TGTGCCAGCAGCTTATCGGAGAACACTGAAGCTTTCTTT. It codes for CASSLSENTEAFF. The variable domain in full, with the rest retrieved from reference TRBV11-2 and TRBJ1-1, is EAGVAQSPRYKIIEKRQSVAFWCNPISGHATLYWYQQILGQGPKLLIQFQNNGVVDDSQLPKDRFSAERLKGVDSTLKIQPAKLEDSAVYLCASSLSENTEAFFGQGTRLTVV.

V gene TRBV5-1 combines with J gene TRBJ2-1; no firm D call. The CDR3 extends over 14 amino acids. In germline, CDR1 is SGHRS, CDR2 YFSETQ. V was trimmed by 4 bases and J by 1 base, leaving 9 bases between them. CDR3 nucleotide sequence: TGCGCCAGCAGCACGACTCAGTCCTACAATGAGCAGTTCTTC. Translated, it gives CASSTTQSYNEQFF.

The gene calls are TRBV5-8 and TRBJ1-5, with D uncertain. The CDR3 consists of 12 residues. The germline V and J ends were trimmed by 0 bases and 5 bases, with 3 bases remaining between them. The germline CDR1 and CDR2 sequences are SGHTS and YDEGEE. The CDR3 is CASSLEDQPQHF. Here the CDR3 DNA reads TGTGCCAGCAGCTTGGAGGATCAGCCCCAGCATTTT.

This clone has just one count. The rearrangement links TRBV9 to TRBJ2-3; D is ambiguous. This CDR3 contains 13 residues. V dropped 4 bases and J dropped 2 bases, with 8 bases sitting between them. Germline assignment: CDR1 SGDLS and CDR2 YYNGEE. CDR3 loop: CASSTRPTDTQYF. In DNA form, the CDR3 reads TGTGCCAGCAGCACCCGACCCACAGATACGCAGTATTTT.

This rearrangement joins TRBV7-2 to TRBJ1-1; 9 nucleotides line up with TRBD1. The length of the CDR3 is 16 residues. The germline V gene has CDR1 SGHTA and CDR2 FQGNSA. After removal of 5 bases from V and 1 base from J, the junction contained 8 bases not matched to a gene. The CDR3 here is CASSRGQGKGNTEAFF. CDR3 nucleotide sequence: TGTGCCAGCAGCCGGGGACAGGGTAAGGGGAACACTGAAGCTTTCTTT.

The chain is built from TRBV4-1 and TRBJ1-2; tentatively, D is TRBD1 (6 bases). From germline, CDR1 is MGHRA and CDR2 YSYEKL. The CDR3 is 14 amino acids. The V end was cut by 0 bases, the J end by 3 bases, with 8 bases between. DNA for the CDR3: TGCGCCAGCAGCCAAGATAACAGGGACTATGGCTACACCTTC. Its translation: CASSQDNRDYGYTF.

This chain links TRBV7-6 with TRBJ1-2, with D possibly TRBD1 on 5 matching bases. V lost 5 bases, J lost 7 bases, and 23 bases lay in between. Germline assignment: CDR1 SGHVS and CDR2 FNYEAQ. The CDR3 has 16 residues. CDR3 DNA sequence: TGTGCCAGCAGCATGGCGCCCGGTGGTGGGGCCGCTGGCTACACCTTC. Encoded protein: CASSMAPGGGAAGYTF. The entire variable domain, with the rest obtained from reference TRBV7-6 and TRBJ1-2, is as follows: GAGVSQSPRYKVTKRGQDVALRCDPISGHVSLYWYRQALGQGPEFLTYFNYEAQQDKSGLPNDRFSAERPEGSISTLTIQRTEQRDSAMYRCASSMAPGGGAAGYTFGSGTRLTVV.